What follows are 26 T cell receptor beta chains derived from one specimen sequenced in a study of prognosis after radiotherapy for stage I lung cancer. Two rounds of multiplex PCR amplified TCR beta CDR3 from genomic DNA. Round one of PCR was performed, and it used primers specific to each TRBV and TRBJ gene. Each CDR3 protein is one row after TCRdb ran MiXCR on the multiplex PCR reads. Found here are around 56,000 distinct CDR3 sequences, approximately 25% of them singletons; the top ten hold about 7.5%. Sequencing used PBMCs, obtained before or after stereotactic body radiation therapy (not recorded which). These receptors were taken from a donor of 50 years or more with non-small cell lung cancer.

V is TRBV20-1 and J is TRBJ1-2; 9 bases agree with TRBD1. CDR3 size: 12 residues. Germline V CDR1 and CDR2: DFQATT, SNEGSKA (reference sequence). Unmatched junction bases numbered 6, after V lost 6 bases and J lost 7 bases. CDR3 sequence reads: CSAGQGRAGYTF. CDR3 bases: TGCAGTGCCGGACAGGGGAGGGCTGGCTACACCTTC.

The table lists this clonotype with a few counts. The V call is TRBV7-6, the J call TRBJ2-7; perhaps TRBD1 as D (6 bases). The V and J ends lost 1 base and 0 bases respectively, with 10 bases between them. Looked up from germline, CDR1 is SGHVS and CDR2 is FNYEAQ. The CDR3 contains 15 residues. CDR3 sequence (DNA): TGTGCCAGCAGCTTAGTCCAGGGGTACTCCTACGAGCAGTACTTC. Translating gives CASSLVQGYSYEQYF.

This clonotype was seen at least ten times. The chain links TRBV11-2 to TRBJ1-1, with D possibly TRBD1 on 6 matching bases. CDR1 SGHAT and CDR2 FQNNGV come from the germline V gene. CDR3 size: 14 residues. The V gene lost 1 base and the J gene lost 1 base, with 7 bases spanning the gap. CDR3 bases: TGTGCCAGCAGCTTAGCGGGGGCGAACACTGAAGCTTTCTTT. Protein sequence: CASSLAGANTEAFF.

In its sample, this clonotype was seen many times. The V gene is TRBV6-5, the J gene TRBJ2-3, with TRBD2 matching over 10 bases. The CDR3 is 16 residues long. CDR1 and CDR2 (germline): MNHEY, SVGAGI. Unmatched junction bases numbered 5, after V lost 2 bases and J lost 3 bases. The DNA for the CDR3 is TGTGCCAGCAGTTACCCGTCTAGCGGGGGAACAGATACGCAGTATTTT. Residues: CASSYPSSGGTDTQYF.

The CDR3, as DNA: TGCAGCGTTATATTAGCGTGGGCGCTGTTCTTC. Its protein product is CSVILAWALFF. The gene calls are TRBV29-1 and TRBJ2-1; D possibly corresponds to TRBD2 (5 bases). The V and J ends lost 5 bases and 15 bases respectively, with 17 bases between them. Germline assignment: CDR1 SQVTM and CDR2 ANQGSEA. The CDR3 consists of 11 residues.

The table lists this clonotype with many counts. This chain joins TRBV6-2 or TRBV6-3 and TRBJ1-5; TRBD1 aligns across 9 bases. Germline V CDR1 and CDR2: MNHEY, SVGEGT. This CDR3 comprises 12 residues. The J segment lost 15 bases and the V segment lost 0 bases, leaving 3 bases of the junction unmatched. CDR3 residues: CASSYSGQGGHF. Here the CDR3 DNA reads TGTGCCAGCAGTTACTCGGGACAGGGAGGGCATTTT.

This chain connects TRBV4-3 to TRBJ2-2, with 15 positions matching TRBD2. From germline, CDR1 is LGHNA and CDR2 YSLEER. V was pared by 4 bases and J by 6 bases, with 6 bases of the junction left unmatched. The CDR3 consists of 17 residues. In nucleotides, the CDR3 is TGCGCCAGCAGCCCCGAAGGACTAGCGGGGGGGGCCGGGGAGCTGTTTTTT. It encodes CASSPEGLAGGAGELFF.

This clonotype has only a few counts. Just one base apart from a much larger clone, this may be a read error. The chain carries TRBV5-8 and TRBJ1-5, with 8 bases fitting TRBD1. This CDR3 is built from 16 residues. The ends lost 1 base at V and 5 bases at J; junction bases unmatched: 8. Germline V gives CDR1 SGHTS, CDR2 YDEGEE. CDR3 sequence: CASSLFVTGEDQPQHF. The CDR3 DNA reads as TGTGCCAGCAGCTTGTTTGTGACAGGGGAGGATCAGCCCCAGCATTTT.

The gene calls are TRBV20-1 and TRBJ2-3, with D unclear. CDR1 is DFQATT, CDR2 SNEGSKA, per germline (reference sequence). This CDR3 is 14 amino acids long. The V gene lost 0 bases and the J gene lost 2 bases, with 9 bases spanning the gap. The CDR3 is CSAREIGITDTQYF. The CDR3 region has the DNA TGCAGTGCTAGAGAGATAGGGATCACAGATACGCAGTATTTT.

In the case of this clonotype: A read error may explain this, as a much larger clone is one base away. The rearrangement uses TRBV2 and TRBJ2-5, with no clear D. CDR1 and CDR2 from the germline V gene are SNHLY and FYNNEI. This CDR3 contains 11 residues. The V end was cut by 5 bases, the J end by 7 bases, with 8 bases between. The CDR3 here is CASSMGWTQYF. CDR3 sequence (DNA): TGTGCCAGCAGTATGGGGTGGACCCAGTACTTC.

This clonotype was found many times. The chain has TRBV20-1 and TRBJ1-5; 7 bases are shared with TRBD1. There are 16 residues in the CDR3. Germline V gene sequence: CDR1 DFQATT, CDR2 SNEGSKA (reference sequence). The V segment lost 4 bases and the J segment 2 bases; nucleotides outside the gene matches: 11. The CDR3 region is CSATRDGQGGNQPQHF. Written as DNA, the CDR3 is TGCAGTGCTACGAGGGATGGGCAGGGGGGCAATCAGCCCCAGCATTTT.

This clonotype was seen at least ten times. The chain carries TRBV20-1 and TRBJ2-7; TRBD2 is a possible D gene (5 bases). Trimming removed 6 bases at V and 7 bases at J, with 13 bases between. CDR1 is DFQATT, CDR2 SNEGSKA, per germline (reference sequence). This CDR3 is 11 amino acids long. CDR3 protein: CSASGVGEQYF. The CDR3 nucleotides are TGCAGTGCCTCCGGGGTGGGAGAGCAGTACTTC.

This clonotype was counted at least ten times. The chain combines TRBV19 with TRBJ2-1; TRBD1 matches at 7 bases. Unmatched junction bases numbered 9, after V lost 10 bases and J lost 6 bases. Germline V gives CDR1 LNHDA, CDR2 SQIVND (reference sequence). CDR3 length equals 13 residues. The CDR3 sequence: CATAGTEGNEQFF. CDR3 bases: TGTGCCACCGCCGGGACAGAGGGCAATGAGCAGTTCTTC.

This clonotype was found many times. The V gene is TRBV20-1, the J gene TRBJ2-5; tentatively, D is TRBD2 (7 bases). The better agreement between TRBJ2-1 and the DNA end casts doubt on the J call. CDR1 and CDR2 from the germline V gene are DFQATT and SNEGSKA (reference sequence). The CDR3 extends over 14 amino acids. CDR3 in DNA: TGCAGTGCTATGGGGGGGCGCCGTCACAATGAGCAGTTCTTC. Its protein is CSAMGGRRHNEQFF.

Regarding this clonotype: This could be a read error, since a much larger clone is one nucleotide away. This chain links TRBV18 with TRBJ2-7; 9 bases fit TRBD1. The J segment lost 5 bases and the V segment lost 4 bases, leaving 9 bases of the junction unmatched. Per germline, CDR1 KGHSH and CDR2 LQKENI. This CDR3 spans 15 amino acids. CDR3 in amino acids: CASSQTGTGTHEQYF. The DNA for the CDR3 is TGTGCCAGCTCACAGACCGGGACAGGGACCCACGAGCAGTACTTC.

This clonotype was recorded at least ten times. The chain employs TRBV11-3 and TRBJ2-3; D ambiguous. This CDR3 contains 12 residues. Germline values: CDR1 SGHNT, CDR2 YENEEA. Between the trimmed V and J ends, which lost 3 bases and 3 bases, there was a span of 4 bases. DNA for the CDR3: TGTGCCAGCAGCTTTGGAACAGATACGCAGTATTTT. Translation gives CASSFGTDTQYF. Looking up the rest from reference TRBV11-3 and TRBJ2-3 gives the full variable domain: EAGVVQSPRYKIIEKKQPVAFWCNPISGHNTLYWYLQNLGQGPELLIRYENEEAVDDSQLPKDRFSAERLKGVDSTLKIQPAELGDSAVYLCASSFGTDTQYFGPGTRLTVL.

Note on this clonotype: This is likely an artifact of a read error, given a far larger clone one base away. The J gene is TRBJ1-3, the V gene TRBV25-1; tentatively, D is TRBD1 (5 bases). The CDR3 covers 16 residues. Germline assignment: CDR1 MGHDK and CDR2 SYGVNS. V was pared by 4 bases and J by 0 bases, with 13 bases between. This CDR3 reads CASSVGTCVSGNTIYF. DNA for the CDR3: TGTGCCAGCAGTGTTGGGACGTGCGTCTCTGGAAACACCATATATTTT.

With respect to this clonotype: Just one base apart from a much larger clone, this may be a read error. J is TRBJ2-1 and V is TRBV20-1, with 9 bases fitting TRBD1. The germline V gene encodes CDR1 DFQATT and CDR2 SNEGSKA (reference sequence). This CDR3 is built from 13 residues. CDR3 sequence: CSAPRTGVHEKFF. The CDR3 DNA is TGCAGTGCTCCCCGGACAGGGGTCCATGAGAAGTTCTTC.

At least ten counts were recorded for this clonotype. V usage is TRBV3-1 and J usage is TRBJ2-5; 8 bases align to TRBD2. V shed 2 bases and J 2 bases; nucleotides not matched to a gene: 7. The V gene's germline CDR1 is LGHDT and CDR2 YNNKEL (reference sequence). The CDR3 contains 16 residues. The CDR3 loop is CASSQRGGGRQETQYF. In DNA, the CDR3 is TGTGCCAGCAGCCAACGAGGCGGGGGGAGACAAGAGACCCAGTACTTC.

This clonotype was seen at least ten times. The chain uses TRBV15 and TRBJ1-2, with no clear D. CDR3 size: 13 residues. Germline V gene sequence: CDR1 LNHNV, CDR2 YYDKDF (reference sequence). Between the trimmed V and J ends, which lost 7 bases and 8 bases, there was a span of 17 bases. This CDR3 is CATTPSGVGGYTF. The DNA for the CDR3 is TGTGCCACCACCCCCTCCGGGGTGGGCGGCTACACCTTC. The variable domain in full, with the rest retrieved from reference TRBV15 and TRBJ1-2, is DAMVIQNPRYQVTQFGKPVTLSCSQTLNHNVMYWYQQKSSQAPKLLFHYYDKDFNNEADTPDNFQSRRPNTSFCFLDIRSPGLGDTAMYLCATTPSGVGGYTFGSGTRLTVV.

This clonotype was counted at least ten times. The CDR3 protein is CASSSKGGYNEQFF. The CDR3 DNA reads TGTGCCAGCAGCTCGAAGGGAGGGTACAATGAGCAGTTCTTC. This rearrangement joins TRBV7-9 to TRBJ2-1, with TRBD2 matching 7 bases. Germline V gives CDR1 SEHNR, CDR2 FQNEAQ (reference sequence). The V and J ends lost 4 bases and 4 bases, in that order; junction bases with no gene match: 4. The CDR3 is 14 amino acids.

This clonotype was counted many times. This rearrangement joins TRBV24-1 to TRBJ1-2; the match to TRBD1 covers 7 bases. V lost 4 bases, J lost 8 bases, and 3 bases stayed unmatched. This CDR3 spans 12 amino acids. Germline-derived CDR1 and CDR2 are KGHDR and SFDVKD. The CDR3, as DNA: TGTGCCACCAGTGAGGGAGGGGGCGGCTACACCTTC. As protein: CATSEGGGGYTF.

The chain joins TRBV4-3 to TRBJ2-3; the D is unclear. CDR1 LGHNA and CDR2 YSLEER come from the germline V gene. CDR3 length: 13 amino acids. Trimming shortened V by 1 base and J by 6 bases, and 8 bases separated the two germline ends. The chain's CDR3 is CASSQGVLDTQYF. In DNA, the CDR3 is TGCGCCAGCAGCCAAGGGGTACTGGATACGCAGTATTTT.

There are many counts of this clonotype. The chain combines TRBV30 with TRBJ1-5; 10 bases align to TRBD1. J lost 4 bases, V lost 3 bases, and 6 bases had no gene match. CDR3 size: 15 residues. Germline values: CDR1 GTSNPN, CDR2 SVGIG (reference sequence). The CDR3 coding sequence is TGTGCCTGGAGAAGACAGGGGGCCCCAAATCAGCCCCAGCATTTT. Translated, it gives CAWRRQGAPNQPQHF. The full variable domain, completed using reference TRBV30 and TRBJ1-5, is SQTIHQWPATLVQPVGSPLSLECTVEGTSNPNLYWYRQAAGRGLQLLFYSVGIGQISSEVPQNLSASRPQDRQFILSSKKLLLSDSGFYLCAWRRQGAPNQPQHFGDGTRLSIL.

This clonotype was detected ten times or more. The DNA of the CDR3 is TGTGCCAGCAGACAGGGTGCTAATGAAAAACTGTTTTTT. It yields the protein CASRQGANEKLFF. V usage is TRBV25-1 and J usage is TRBJ1-4; D possibly corresponds to TRBD1 (6 bases). Trimming removed 6 bases at V and 3 bases at J, with 8 bases between. The germline gives CDR1 MGHDK, CDR2 SYGVNS. The CDR3 is 13 amino acids.

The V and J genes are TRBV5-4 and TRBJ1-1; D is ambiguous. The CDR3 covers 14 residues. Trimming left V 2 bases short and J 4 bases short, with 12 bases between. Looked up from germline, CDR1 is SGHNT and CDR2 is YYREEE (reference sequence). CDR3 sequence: CASSFFGESTEAFF. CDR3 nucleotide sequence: TGTGCCAGCAGCTTCTTCGGAGAAAGCACTGAAGCTTTCTTT.